Listed below are T cell receptor beta chains from one sample, sequenced in a study of cytomegalovirus exposure and HLA in healthy donors. Measured with immunoSEQ multiplex PCR; TCRdb has only the in-frame clones, and not every one. This sample carries around 53,000 clones, with over 9% going to the ten biggest clones. Sequences were obtained from PBMCs. The receptor set was obtained from a young woman in good health and CMV-seropositive. Both conserved end residues are part of each CDR3. D genes are given only for firm matches.

CDR3aa,CDR3nt,j_gene,v_gene,d_gene
CASRGGELTYEQYF,TGTGCCAGCAGGGGGGGGGAGCTAACCTACGAGCAGTACTTC,TRBJ2-7,TRBV7-8,TRBD2
CASSLAGLDEKLFF,TGTGCCAGCAGCTTGGCAGGGCTGGACGAAAAACTGTTTTTT,TRBJ1-4,TRBV5-4,NA
CASSATESSYNEQFF,TGTGCCAGCAGCGCGACAGAGAGCTCCTACAATGAGCAGTTCTTC,TRBJ2-1,TRBV9,NA
CAWSGSVSNQPQHF,TGTGCCTGGAGTGGCAGCGTTAGCAATCAGCCCCAGCATTTT,TRBJ1-5,TRBV30,NA
CASSLAGGTQTIYGYTF,TGCGCCAGCAGCTTGGCGGGTGGCACCCAAACAATCTATGGCTACACCTTC,TRBJ1-2,TRBV5-1,NA
CASSLYTGELFF,TGTGCCAGCTCCCTATACACCGGGGAGCTGTTTTTT,TRBJ2-2,TRBV18,NA
CASSPSGRARNEQFF,TGTGCCAGCTCACCAAGCGGGAGGGCCAGAAATGAGCAGTTCTTC,TRBJ2-1,TRBV18,TRBD2
CASSGRTRGNTIYF,TGTGCCAGCAGTGGGAGGACGAGGGGAAACACCATATATTTT,TRBJ1-3,TRBV6-1,NA
CASSPGLGAYEQYF,TGTGCCAGCAGCCCTGGACTGGGCGCCTACGAGCAGTACTTC,TRBJ2-7,TRBV5-4,NA
CASSEPRGDLGEQFF,TGTGCCAGCAGCGAGCCACGGGGGGATCTAGGTGAGCAGTTCTTC,TRBJ2-1,TRBV25-1,TRBD2
CASKTGSHEKLFF,TGTGCCAGCAAAACGGGATCCCACGAAAAACTGTTTTTT,TRBJ1-4,TRBV28,NA
CASSDQISSYNEQFF,TGCGCCAGCAGCGATCAGATAAGCTCCTACAATGAGCAGTTCTTC,TRBJ2-1,TRBV5-1,NA
CASSPGGGQPYEQYF,TGTGCCAGCAGCCCCGGGGGAGGGCAACCCTACGAGCAGTACTTC,TRBJ2-7,TRBV4-2,TRBD2
CASSTGTTYNEQFF,TGTGCCAGCAGTACCGGGACTACGTACAATGAGCAGTTCTTC,TRBJ2-1,TRBV6-5,TRBD2
CASSGGQRNTIYF,TGTGCCAGCTCGGGCGGACAGAGAAACACCATATATTTT,TRBJ1-3,TRBV18,NA
CASSLPGQGVYGYTF,TGCGCCAGCAGCCTACCGGGACAGGGGGTCTATGGCTACACCTTC,TRBJ1-2,TRBV5-1,TRBD1
CASSSENSGMETQYF,TGCGCCAGCAGCTCTGAAAATAGCGGAATGGAGACCCAGTACTTC,TRBJ2-5,TRBV5-1,NA
CASSEATRDGYTF,TGTGCCAGCAGTGAAGCGACCAGGGATGGCTACACCTTC,TRBJ1-2,TRBV2,NA
CASSLASNTEAFF,TGCGCCAGCAGCTTGGCTTCGAACACTGAAGCTTTCTTT,TRBJ1-1,TRBV5-1,NA
CAWSTLGATGELFF,TGTGCCTGGAGTACACTAGGCGCAACCGGGGAGCTGTTTTTT,TRBJ2-2,TRBV30,NA
CASSLAAPDNSPLHF,TGTGCCAGCAGCTTAGCAGCACCGGATAATTCACCCCTCCACTTT,TRBJ1-6,TRBV7-9,NA
CASTALAGGDEQYF,TGTGCCAGCACAGCCCTAGCGGGAGGGGACGAGCAGTACTTC,TRBJ2-7,TRBV6-1,TRBD2
CASKAGGPSYEQYF,TGTGCCAGCAAAGCGGGGGGACCCTCCTACGAGCAGTACTTC,TRBJ2-7,TRBV7-9,TRBD2
CASGSRDITNEKLFF,TGTGCCAGTGGGAGCAGGGACATCACTAATGAAAAACTGTTTTTT,TRBJ1-4,TRBV19,NA
CASRTRGQETQYF,TGTGCCAGCAGAACCCGGGGCCAAGAGACCCAGTACTTC,TRBJ2-5,TRBV7-2,NA
CASSFSSYEQYF,TGTGCCAGCAGCTTTAGTTCCTACGAGCAGTACTTC,TRBJ2-7,TRBV4-2,NA
CASSGGGTYEQYF,TGTGCCAGCAGCGGCGGAGGTACCTACGAGCAGTACTTC,TRBJ2-7,TRBV9,NA
CASSLGDGGNETQYF,TGCGCCAGCAGCTTGGGGGACGGCGGGAACGAGACCCAGTACTTC,TRBJ2-5,TRBV5-1,NA
CSVVGGRALETQYF,TGCAGCGTTGTGGGGGGGAGGGCTTTGGAGACCCAGTACTTC,TRBJ2-5,TRBV29-1,TRBD2
CASSGTGDTEAFF,TGTGCCAGCAGCGGGACAGGGGACACTGAAGCTTTCTTT,TRBJ1-1,TRBV7-9,TRBD1
CASSPGTGSGNTIYF,TGTGCCAGCAGCCCCGGGACAGGCTCTGGAAACACCATATATTTT,TRBJ1-3,TRBV11-3,TRBD1
CASRLTSGGADEQYF,TGTGCCAGCAGACTGACTAGCGGGGGGGCCGACGAGCAGTACTTC,TRBJ2-7,TRBV6-5,TRBD2
CSVGGGDAGELFF,TGCAGCGTTGGAGGGGGGGATGCCGGGGAGCTGTTTTTT,TRBJ2-2,TRBV29-1,NA
CASSLNGLADYEQYF,TGTGCCAGCAGCTTGAATGGTCTAGCGGACTACGAGCAGTACTTC,TRBJ2-7,TRBV5-6,TRBD2
CAWSPSANYGYTF,TGTGCCTGGAGTCCCAGCGCTAACTATGGCTACACCTTC,TRBJ1-2,TRBV30,NA
CASSLEVGLAGQETQYF,TGTGCCAGCAGCTTGGAGGTGGGACTAGCGGGGCAAGAGACCCAGTACTTC,TRBJ2-5,TRBV5-6,TRBD2
CSALGGGTNEKLFF,TGCAGCGCTCTGGGCGGGGGAACTAATGAAAAACTGTTTTTT,TRBJ1-4,TRBV29-1,NA
CASSLAGRAYEQYF,TGCGCCAGCAGCCTAGCGGGCCGCGCCTACGAGCAGTACTTC,TRBJ2-7,TRBV5-1,TRBD2
CAIGGGGQGRFYEQYF,TGTGCCATCGGGGGAGGTGGACAGGGGAGGTTCTACGAGCAGTACTTC,TRBJ2-7,TRBV10-3,TRBD1
CASSFGTGDYNSPLHF,TGCGCCAGCAGCTTCGGGACAGGGGACTATAATTCACCCCTACACTTT,TRBJ1-6,TRBV5-1,TRBD1
CASSPKNFYEQYF,TGCGCCAGCAGTCCCAAAAATTTTTACGAGCAGTACTTC,TRBJ2-7,TRBV23-1,NA
CSVHRTGAETQYF,TGCAGCGTCCACAGGACAGGGGCGGAGACCCAGTACTTC,TRBJ2-5,TRBV29-1,TRBD1
CASSWTAKNQPQHF,TGTGCCAGCAGCTGGACAGCGAAGAATCAGCCCCAGCATTTT,TRBJ1-5,TRBV6-6,NA
CASSVGQGPHGAFF,TGTGCCAGCAGCGTCGGACAGGGGCCGCACGGAGCTTTCTTT,TRBJ1-1,TRBV9,TRBD1
CASSFGLATDTQYF,TGTGCCAGCAGTTTCGGACTAGCCACAGATACGCAGTATTTT,TRBJ2-3,TRBV6-5,TRBD2
CASSPHRGNYGYTF,TGTGCCAGCAGCCCCCACAGGGGTAACTATGGCTACACCTTC,TRBJ1-2,TRBV7-2,TRBD1
CASSVGQGDTEAFF,TGTGCCAGCAGTGTGGGACAGGGGGATACTGAAGCTTTCTTT,TRBJ1-1,TRBV11-3,TRBD1